This T cell receptor beta chain was found in a study of blood T cell repertoires in COVID-19. Generated by immunoSEQ multiplex PCR, the TCRdb table keeps only in-frame clones and is missing some. This sample yields about 120,000 clones, of which roughly 83% are seen a single time; about 4% belongs to the top ten. CDR1 and CDR2 from the germline V gene are KGHSH and LQKENI. The CDR3 has 15 residues. V lost 3 bases, J lost 4 bases, and 15 bases lay in between. The source material was peripheral blood. This TCR was recovered from an elderly woman with acute or convalescent COVID-19. The chain couples TRBV18 to TRBJ1-2; possibly TRBD1 for D (5 bases). As DNA, the CDR3 is TGTGCCAGCTCACCGGGCAGGGTGGTTGGCTATGGCTACACCTTC. Protein sequence: CASSPGRVVGYGYTF.